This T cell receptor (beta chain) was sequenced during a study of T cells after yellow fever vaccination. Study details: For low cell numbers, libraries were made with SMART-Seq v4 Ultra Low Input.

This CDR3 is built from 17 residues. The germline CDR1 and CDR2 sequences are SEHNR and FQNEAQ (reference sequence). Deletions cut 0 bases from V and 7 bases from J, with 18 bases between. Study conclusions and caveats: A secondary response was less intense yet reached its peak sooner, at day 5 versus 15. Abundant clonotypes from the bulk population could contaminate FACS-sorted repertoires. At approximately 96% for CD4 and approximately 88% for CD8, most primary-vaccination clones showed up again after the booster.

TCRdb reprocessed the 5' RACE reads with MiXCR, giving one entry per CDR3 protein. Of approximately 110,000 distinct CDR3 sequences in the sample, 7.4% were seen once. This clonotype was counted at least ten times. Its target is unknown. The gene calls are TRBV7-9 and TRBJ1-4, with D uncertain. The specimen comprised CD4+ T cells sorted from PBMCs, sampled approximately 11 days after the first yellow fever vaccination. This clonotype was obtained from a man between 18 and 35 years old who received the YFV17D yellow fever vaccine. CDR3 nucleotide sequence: TGTGCCAGCAGCTTAGCGGGTTCTATGGGGATGGGTGAAAAACTGTTTTTT. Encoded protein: CASSLAGSMGMGEKLFF.